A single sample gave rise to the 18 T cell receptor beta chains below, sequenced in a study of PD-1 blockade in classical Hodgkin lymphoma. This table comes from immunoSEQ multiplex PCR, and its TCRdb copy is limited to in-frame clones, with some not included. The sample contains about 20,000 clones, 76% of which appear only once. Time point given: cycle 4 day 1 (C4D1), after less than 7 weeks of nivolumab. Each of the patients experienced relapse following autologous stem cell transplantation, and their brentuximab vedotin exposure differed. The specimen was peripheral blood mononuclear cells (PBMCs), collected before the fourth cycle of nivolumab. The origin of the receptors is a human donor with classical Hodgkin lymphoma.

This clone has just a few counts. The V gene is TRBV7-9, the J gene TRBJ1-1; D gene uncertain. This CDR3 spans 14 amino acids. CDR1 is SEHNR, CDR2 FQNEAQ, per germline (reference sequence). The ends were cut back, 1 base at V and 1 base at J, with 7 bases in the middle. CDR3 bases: TGTGCCAGCAGCTTAGGCGCGGGGAACACTGAAGCTTTCTTT. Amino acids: CASSLGAGNTEAFF.

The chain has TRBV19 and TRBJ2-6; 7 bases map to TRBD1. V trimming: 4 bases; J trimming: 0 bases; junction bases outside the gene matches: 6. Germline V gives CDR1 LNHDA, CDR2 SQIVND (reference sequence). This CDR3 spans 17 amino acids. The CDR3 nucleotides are TGTGCCAGTAGTAACACAGGGGAGAGCTCTGGGGCCAACGTCCTGACTTTC. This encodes CASSNTGESSGANVLTF.

CDR3 DNA sequence: TGTGCCAGCAGCTTGTTCCAGCGGGGGGGATGGAGAGATACGCAGTATTTT. Amino acids: CASSLFQRGGWRDTQYF. The chain employs TRBV5-6 and TRBJ2-3; TRBD2 agrees at 10 bases. The CDR3 has 17 residues. CDR1 and CDR2 (germline): SGHDT, YYEEEE. Unmatched junction bases numbered 10, after V lost 1 base and J lost 5 bases.

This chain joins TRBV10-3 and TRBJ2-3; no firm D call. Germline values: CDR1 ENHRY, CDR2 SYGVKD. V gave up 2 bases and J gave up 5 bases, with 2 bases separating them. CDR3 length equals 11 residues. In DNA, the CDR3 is TGTGCCATCAGTGAGCGAGATACGCAGTATTTT. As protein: CAISERDTQYF.

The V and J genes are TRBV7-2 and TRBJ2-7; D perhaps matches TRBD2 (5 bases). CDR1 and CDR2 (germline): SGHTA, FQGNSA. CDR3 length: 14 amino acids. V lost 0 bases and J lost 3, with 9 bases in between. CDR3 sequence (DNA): TGTGCCAGCAGCTTAGCTCCGGGGAGCTACGAGCAGTACTTC. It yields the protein CASSLAPGSYEQYF. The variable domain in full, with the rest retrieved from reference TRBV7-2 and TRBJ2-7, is GAGVSQSPSNKVTEKGKDVELRCDPISGHTALYWYRQSLGQGLEFLIYFQGNSAPDKSGLPSDRFSAERTGGSVSTLTIQRTQQEDSAVYLCASSLAPGSYEQYFGPGTRLTVT.

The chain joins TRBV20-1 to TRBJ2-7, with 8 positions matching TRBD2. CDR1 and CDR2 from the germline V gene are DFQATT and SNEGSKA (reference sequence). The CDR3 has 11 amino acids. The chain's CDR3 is CSGGGPYEQYF. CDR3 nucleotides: TGCAGCGGCGGGGGGCCCTACGAGCAGTACTTC.

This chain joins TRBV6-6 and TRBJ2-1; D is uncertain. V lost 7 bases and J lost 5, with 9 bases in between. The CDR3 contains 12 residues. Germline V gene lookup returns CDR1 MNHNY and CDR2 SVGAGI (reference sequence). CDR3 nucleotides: TGTGCCAGCAAAGGGTTCGACAATGAGCAGTTCTTC. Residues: CASKGFDNEQFF.

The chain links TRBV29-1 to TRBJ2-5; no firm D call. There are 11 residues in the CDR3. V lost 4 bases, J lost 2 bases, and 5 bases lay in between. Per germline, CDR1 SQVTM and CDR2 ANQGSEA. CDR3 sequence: CSVVTQETQYF. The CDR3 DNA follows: TGCAGCGTTGTTACGCAAGAGACCCAGTACTTC.

The CDR3 loop reads CASSHYGLAALTDTQYF. In DNA, the CDR3 is TGCGCCAGCAGCCACTACGGACTAGCGGCGCTCACAGATACGCAGTATTTT. This chain links TRBV4-1 with TRBJ2-3; 10 bases are shared with TRBD2. The CDR3 spans 17 residues. V shed 3 bases and J 2 bases; nucleotides not matched to a gene: 8. The germline V gene encodes CDR1 MGHRA and CDR2 YSYEKL.

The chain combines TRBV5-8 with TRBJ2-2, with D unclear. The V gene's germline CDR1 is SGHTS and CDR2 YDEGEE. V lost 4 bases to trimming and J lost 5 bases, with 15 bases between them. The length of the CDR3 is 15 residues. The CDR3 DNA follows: TGTGCCAGCAGCCCCCTTAGAGCATCAACCGGGGAGCTGTTTTTT. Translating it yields CASSPLRASTGELFF.

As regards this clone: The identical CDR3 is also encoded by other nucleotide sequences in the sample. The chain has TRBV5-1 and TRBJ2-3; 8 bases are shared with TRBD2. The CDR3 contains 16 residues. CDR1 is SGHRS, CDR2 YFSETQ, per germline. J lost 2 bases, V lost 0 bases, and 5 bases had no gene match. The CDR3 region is CASSLDRGGNTDTQYF. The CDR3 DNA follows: TGCGCCAGCAGCTTGGATCGGGGGGGCAACACAGATACGCAGTATTTT.

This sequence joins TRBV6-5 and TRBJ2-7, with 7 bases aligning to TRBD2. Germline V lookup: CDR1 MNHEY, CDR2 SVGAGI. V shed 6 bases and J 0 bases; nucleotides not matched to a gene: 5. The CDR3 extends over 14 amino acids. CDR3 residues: CASSPGLTSYEQYF. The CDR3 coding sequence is TGTGCCAGCAGCCCGGGACTAACCTCCTACGAGCAGTACTTC.

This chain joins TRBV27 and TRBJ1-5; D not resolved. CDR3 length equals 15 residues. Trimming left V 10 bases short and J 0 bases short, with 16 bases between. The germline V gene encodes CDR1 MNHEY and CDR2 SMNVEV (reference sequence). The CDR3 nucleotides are TGTGCCACCTCGGACCTCAATTATAGCAATCAGCCCCAGCATTTT. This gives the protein CATSDLNYSNQPQHF.

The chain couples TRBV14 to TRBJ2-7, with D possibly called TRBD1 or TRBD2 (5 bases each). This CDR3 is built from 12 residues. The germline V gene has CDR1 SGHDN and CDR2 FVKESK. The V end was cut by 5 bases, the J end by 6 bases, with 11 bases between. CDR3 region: CASSARGVEQYF. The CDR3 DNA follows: TGTGCCAGCAGCGCACGAGGGGTCGAGCAGTACTTC.

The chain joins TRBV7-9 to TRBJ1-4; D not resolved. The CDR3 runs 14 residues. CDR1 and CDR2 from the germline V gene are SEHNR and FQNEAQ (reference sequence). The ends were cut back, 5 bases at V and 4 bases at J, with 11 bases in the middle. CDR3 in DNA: TGTGCCAGCAGCCCCAGGACCATTAATGAAAAACTGTTTTTT. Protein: CASSPRTINEKLFF. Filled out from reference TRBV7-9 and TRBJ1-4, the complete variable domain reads DTGVSQNPRHKITKRGQNVTFRCDPISEHNRLYWYRQTLGQGPEFLTYFQNEAQLEKSRLLSDRFSAERPKGSFSTLEIQRTEQGDSAMYLCASSPRTINEKLFFGSGTQLSVL.

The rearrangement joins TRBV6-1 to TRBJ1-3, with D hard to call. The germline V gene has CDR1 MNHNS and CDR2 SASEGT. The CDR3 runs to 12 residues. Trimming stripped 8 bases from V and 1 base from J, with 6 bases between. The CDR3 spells CASGPSGNTIYF. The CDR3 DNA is TGTGCCAGCGGGCCGTCTGGAAACACCATATATTTT.

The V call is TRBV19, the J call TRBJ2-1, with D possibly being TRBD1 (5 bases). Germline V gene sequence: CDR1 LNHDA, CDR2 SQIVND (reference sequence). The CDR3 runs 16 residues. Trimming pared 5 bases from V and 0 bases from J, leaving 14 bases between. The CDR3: CASSWGIRGSYNEQFF. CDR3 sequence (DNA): TGTGCCAGTAGTTGGGGAATTAGGGGCTCCTACAATGAGCAGTTCTTC.

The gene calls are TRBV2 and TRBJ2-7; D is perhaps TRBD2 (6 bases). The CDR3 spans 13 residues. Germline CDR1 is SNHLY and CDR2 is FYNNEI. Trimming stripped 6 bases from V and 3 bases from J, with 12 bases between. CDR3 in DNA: TGTGCCAGCAGGGAGCGGGCCAGCTACGAGCAGTACTTC. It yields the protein CASRERASYEQYF.